These 14 T cell receptor beta chains came from one sample sequenced in a study of cytomegalovirus exposure and HLA in healthy donors. The PCR used 60 Vbeta and 13 Jbeta primers. Sequenced by immunoSEQ multiplex PCR; TCRdb stores in-frame clones only, minus some. The sample holds 170,000 or so clones, roughly 75% seen once. Sequenced: PBMCs. These receptor sequences come from a man between 40 and 49 years old in good health and CMV-seronegative.

The chain carries TRBV6-4 and TRBJ2-4; D gene unclear. The length of the CDR3 is 15 residues. Trimming pared 0 bases from V and 0 bases from J, leaving 6 bases between. Germline V gene lookup returns CDR1 MRHNA and CDR2 SNTAGT. The CDR3 loop reads CASSDSRRAKNIQYF. DNA for the CDR3: TGTGCCAGCAGTGACTCAAGGAGAGCCAAAAACATTCAGTACTTC.

The CDR3 DNA is TGTGCCAGCAGCGTCTCCGGGACACCTTCCTACGAGCAGTACTTC. This encodes CASSVSGTPSYEQYF. The V gene is TRBV28, the J gene TRBJ2-7, with a weak D call TRBD1 (6 bases). CDR3 size: 15 residues. CDR1 and CDR2 from the germline V gene are MDHEN and SYDVKM. V was trimmed by 6 bases and J by 1 base, leaving 16 bases between them.

J is TRBJ1-5 and V is TRBV30; D uncertain. V was trimmed by 2 bases and J by 4 bases, leaving 12 bases between them. This CDR3 is 14 amino acids long. Looked up from germline, CDR1 is GTSNPN and CDR2 is SVGIG (reference sequence). The DNA of the CDR3 is TGTGCCTGGAGTTTGGGCAGGTCTAATCAGCCCCAGCATTTT. This translates into CAWSLGRSNQPQHF. The complete variable domain, with remaining parts taken from reference TRBV30 and TRBJ1-5, reads SQTIHQWPATLVQPVGSPLSLECTVEGTSNPNLYWYRQAAGRGLQLLFYSVGIGQISSEVPQNLSASRPQDRQFILSSKKLLLSDSGFYLCAWSLGRSNQPQHFGDGTRLSIL.

The J gene is TRBJ2-5, the V gene TRBV9; 7 nucleotides agree with TRBD1. V lost 0 bases, J lost 2 bases, and 13 bases stayed unmatched. CDR3 size: 18 residues. The germline gives CDR1 SGDLS, CDR2 YYNGEE. CDR3 amino acids: CASSVGVRGSNNQETQYF. The CDR3 DNA sequence: TGTGCCAGCAGCGTAGGGGTCAGGGGGTCGAACAATCAAGAGACCCAGTACTTC.

The table lists this clone with a few counts. This chain joins TRBV15 and TRBJ1-1, with D uncertain. The CDR3 runs to 13 residues. The V gene's germline CDR1 is LNHNV and CDR2 YYDKDF (reference sequence). The V end lost 1 base, the J end lost 0 bases, and 3 bases lay between the germline ends. DNA of the CDR3: TGTGCCACCAGCAGAGTAGTGAACACTGAAGCTTTCTTT. This sequence encodes CATSRVVNTEAFF.

The chain links TRBV6-6 to TRBJ2-7; no firm D call. This CDR3 spans 15 amino acids. Deletions cut 0 bases from V and 1 base from J, with 10 bases between. Germline values: CDR1 MNHNY, CDR2 SVGAGI (reference sequence). The CDR3 here is CASSYSSSPSYEQYF. The CDR3 DNA follows: TGTGCCAGCAGTTACTCGAGTAGTCCGTCCTACGAGCAGTACTTC.

The chain combines TRBV5-1 with TRBJ2-7; the D is unclear. CDR1 is SGHRS, CDR2 YFSETQ, per germline. The V end lost 3 bases, the J end lost 2 bases, and 9 bases lay between the germline ends. The CDR3 is 13 residues long. The CDR3: CASSWLGAYEQYF. In DNA, the CDR3 is TGCGCCAGCAGCTGGCTTGGTGCCTACGAGCAGTACTTC.

The gene calls are TRBV14 and TRBJ2-3; 8 nucleotides agree with TRBD1. J lost 8 bases, V lost 4 bases, and 2 bases had no gene match. The CDR3 consists of 12 residues. From germline, CDR1 is SGHDN and CDR2 FVKESK. CDR3 coding DNA: TGTGCCAGCAGCCTACAGGGGGGTACGCAGTATTTT. Translated: CASSLQGGTQYF.

The genes are TRBV6-1 and TRBJ2-5, with 7 bases fitting TRBD2. Per germline, CDR1 MNHNS and CDR2 SASEGT. The CDR3 covers 14 residues. Losses at the gene ends were 1 base for V and 5 bases for J; bases not matched to a gene: 4. CDR3 sequence reads: CASSEDLGGETQYF. In DNA form, the CDR3 reads TGTGCCAGCAGTGAAGATTTGGGGGGGGAGACCCAGTACTTC.

This clone showed up just once. CDR3 residues: CAISEFHYEQYF. In DNA, the CDR3 is TGTGCCATCAGTGAGTTTCATTACGAGCAGTACTTC. The chain has TRBV10-3 and TRBJ2-7; D gene ambiguous. The CDR3 sequence is 12 residues long. The V gene lost 1 base and the J gene lost 4 bases, with 5 bases spanning the gap. Germline V gene sequence: CDR1 ENHRY, CDR2 SYGVKD.

This clone was counted once. The rearrangement joins TRBV10-3 to TRBJ2-7, with TRBD1 as a possible D gene (6 bases). This CDR3 has 12 amino acids. CDR1 is ENHRY, CDR2 SYGVKD, per germline. V shed 7 bases and J shed 4 bases, with 11 bases lying between them. CDR3 sequence reads: CAITEGGYEQYF. The CDR3, as DNA: TGTGCCATCACCGAAGGGGGTTACGAGCAGTACTTC.

This clone has more than one count but fewer than ten. The V gene is TRBV5-6, the J gene TRBJ1-5; possible D gene TRBD1, 6 bases. Per the germline V gene, CDR1 is SGHDT and CDR2 is YYEEEE. V lost 2 bases to trimming and J lost 1 base, with 13 bases between them. CDR3 length equals 16 residues. The CDR3 is CASSFQGMISNQPQHF. CDR3 nucleotide sequence: TGTGCCAGCAGCTTCCAGGGGATGATAAGCAATCAGCCCCAGCATTTT.

J is TRBJ2-1 and V is TRBV4-3; 11 positions agree with TRBD2. V trimming: 3 bases; J trimming: 2 bases; junction bases outside the gene matches: 6. The CDR3 extends over 17 amino acids. The germline V gene has CDR1 LGHNA and CDR2 YSLEER. CDR3 region: CASSQEVAGGPYNEQFF. CDR3 coding DNA: TGCGCCAGCAGCCAGGAAGTAGCGGGGGGGCCCTACAATGAGCAGTTCTTC.

The V gene is TRBV4-3, the J gene TRBJ2-2; 7 bases align to TRBD1. V trimming: 2 bases; J trimming: 2 bases; junction bases outside the gene matches: 5. The CDR3 consists of 16 residues. Looked up from germline, CDR1 is LGHNA and CDR2 is YSLEER. The CDR3 region is CASSQPTGANTGELFF. CDR3 DNA: TGCGCCAGCAGCCAACCTACAGGGGCCAACACCGGGGAGCTGTTTTTT.